This T cell receptor (beta chain) was profiled in a study of T cell responses to AZD1222 COVID-19 vaccine. This CDR3 spans 17 amino acids. CDR1 is SQVTM and CDR2 is ANQGSEA in the germline V gene. Losses at the gene ends were 1 base for V and 4 bases for J; bases not matched to a gene: 14. Points from the study as a whole: Clonal diversity was possibly underestimated, and the donors were mostly white British, with more females. Repertoires were sampled only after the peak T cell response.

The protocol was immunoSEQ multiplex PCR, while the TCRdb copy is restricted to in-frame clones and leaves out a portion. Altogether more than 95,000 clones are present, 75% to 90% being singletons, with the ten largest covering roughly 7.7%. The count of this clone is one. Its matching antigen is unknown. This material consisted of peripheral blood, taken on day 0 of AZD1222 vaccination. This chain links TRBV29-1 with TRBJ1-1, with 8 bases that match TRBD1. The origin of this receptor is an adult in good health. As DNA, the CDR3 is TGCAGCGTTGAAGGTAAATCGGGTTCAACAGGGGGCACTGAAGCTTTCTTT. Residues: CSVEGKSGSTGGTEAFF.